Shown below are 26 T cell receptor beta chains from a single sample sequenced in a study of response to subunit inactivated influenza vaccine. A single record per CDR3 protein comes from TCRdb applying MiXCR to the RT-PCR reads. The sample has about 540,000 distinct CDR3 sequences, 12% to 15% seen once; the top ten hold around 10%. Source: PBMCs from blood, taken 12 days after vaccination. Receptors were obtained from a man between 50 and 59 years old who received an inactivated influenza vaccine.

This clonotype was found a few times. The chain carries TRBV4-3 and TRBJ2-3, with no clear D. The CDR3 totals 13 residues. The germline CDR1 and CDR2 sequences are LGHNA and YSLEER. V dropped 4 bases and J dropped 6 bases, with 11 bases sitting between them. CDR3 coding DNA: TGCGCCAGCAGCCCCCAAACTCGGGATACGCAGTATTTT. It yields the protein CASSPQTRDTQYF.

This clonotype was seen many times. J is TRBJ2-1 and V is TRBV11-1, with D tentatively TRBD2 (6 bases). Trimming took 5 bases from V and 8 from J, leaving 16 bases between them. This CDR3 is built from 14 residues. Per the germline V gene, CDR1 is SGHAT and CDR2 is FQDESV (reference sequence). CDR3 sequence reads: CASSKRLEWHEQFF. CDR3 bases: TGTGCCAGCAGCAAAAGACTAGAGTGGCATGAGCAGTTCTTC.

This clonotype was observed a few times. This chain connects TRBV6-1 to TRBJ1-3; D call uncertain. In germline, CDR1 is MNHNS, CDR2 SASEGT. V was pared by 5 bases and J by 0 bases, with 11 bases between. The CDR3 is made up of 15 amino acids. The CDR3 is CASSKGFISGNTIYF. The CDR3 DNA reads TGTGCCAGCAGTAAGGGTTTTATCTCTGGAAACACCATATATTTT.

The chain carries TRBV20-1 and TRBJ2-3; TRBD2 matches at 9 bases. CDR1 is DFQATT, CDR2 SNEGSKA, per germline (reference sequence). V dropped 5 bases and J dropped 2; count of bases not matched to a gene: 5. This CDR3 has 14 amino acids. CDR3 residues: CSAPLAGITDTQYF. CDR3 DNA: TGCAGTGCTCCTCTAGCGGGGATCACAGATACGCAGTATTTT.

The gene calls are TRBV27 and TRBJ2-2; TRBD2 is a possible D gene (6 bases). The V end lost 0 bases, the J end lost 4 bases, and 15 bases lay between the germline ends. Germline CDR1 is MNHEY and CDR2 is SMNVEV (reference sequence). The CDR3 runs to 17 residues. The CDR3 is CASSLSPRGISTGELFF. The CDR3 DNA is TGTGCCAGCAGTTTATCCCCCCGCGGGATTAGCACCGGGGAGCTGTTTTTT.

This clonotype was recorded a few times. The rearrangement joins TRBV9 to TRBJ2-1, with a weak D call TRBD2 (5 bases). The CDR3 is 15 amino acids. Per germline, CDR1 SGDLS and CDR2 YYNGEE. V lost 4 bases and J 7 bases, leaving 18 bases between the germline ends. The CDR3 sequence: CASSPRGNARNEQFF. In nucleotides, the CDR3 is TGTGCCAGCAGCCCCCGGGGTAACGCCCGGAATGAGCAGTTCTTC.

This clonotype has only a few counts. The gene calls are TRBV7-3 and TRBJ2-2; D unresolved. Germline CDR1 SGHTA, CDR2 FQGTGA. The CDR3 has 14 amino acids. Trimming stripped 1 base from V and 6 bases from J, with 9 bases between. CDR3 sequence (DNA): TGTGCCAGCAGCTTAAGCGCAGTCGCCGGGGAGCTGTTTTTT. Translating gives CASSLSAVAGELFF. The full variable domain, its missing parts supplied by reference TRBV7-3 and TRBJ2-2, is GAGVSQTPSNKVTEKGKYVELRCDPISGHTALYWYRQSLGQGPEFLIYFQGTGAADDSGLPNDRFFAVRPEGSVSTLKIQRTERGDSAVYLCASSLSAVAGELFFGEGSRLTVL.

This clonotype was detected only a few times. The gene calls are TRBV11-1 and TRBJ2-4; D is perhaps TRBD1 (5 bases). Germline-derived CDR1 and CDR2 are SGHAT and FQDESV (reference sequence). The CDR3 consists of 18 residues. V lost 5 bases and J 0 bases, leaving 20 bases between the germline ends. The CDR3 loop is CASSHPLGQGKAKNIQYF. The CDR3 DNA reads as TGTGCCAGCAGCCACCCTTTGGGGCAGGGTAAAGCCAAAAACATTCAGTACTTC.

This chain connects TRBV4-3 to TRBJ2-3; D not resolved. The CDR3 consists of 14 residues. From germline, CDR1 is LGHNA and CDR2 YSLEER. Trimming took 0 bases from V and 6 from J, leaving 10 bases between them. The CDR3 spells CASSQDKAWDTQYF. Written as DNA, the CDR3 is TGCGCCAGCAGCCAAGATAAGGCCTGGGATACGCAGTATTTT.

The V gene is TRBV10-1, the J gene TRBJ2-7; TRBD1 agrees at 7 bases. The trim removed 2 bases at V and 3 bases at J, leaving 4 bases unmatched. CDR1 and CDR2 from the germline V gene are WNHNN and SYGVQD (reference sequence). This CDR3 spans 14 amino acids. CDR3 coding DNA: TGCGCCAGCAGTGAGGACAGGGTAAACTACGAGCAGTACTTC. Translated: CASSEDRVNYEQYF.

The chain employs TRBV3-1 and TRBJ1-3; D gene uncertain. With 7 bases removed from V and 0 bases from J, the gap between germline ends came to 13 bases. CDR1 is LGHDT, CDR2 YNNKEL, per germline (reference sequence). CDR3 length: 15 residues. CDR3 in amino acids: CASKGRRLSGNTIYF. CDR3 DNA: TGTGCCAGCAAAGGGAGGAGGCTCTCTGGAAACACCATATATTTT.

The J gene is TRBJ2-2, the V gene TRBV25-1, with a weak D call TRBD2 (6 bases). The CDR3 loop spans 15 amino acids. V lost 8 bases and J 0 bases, leaving 13 bases between the germline ends. Germline loops: CDR1 MGHDK, CDR2 SYGVNS. The CDR3, as DNA: TGTGCCAGCCAAGTGGGGGGAACGAACACCGGGGAGCTGTTTTTT. Its protein is CASQVGGTNTGELFF.

This clonotype was observed a handful of times. The chain recombines TRBV5-1 with TRBJ1-6; 9 bases match TRBD1. The CDR3 is made up of 16 amino acids. Germline V gene sequence: CDR1 SGHRS, CDR2 YFSETQ. V gave up 0 bases and J gave up 9 bases; unmatched junction bases: 7. In DNA, the CDR3 is TGCGCCAGCAGCTTGGAAACAGGGGGCATAGGTTCACCCCTCCACTTT. Its translation is CASSLETGGIGSPLHF.

The chain employs TRBV28 and TRBJ2-1, with unresolved D. Per the germline V gene, CDR1 is MDHEN and CDR2 is SYDVKM. Deletions cut 3 bases from V and 6 bases from J, with 15 bases between. The CDR3 has 15 amino acids. The CDR3 loop is CASSLTRVLGNEQFF. CDR3 DNA sequence: TGTGCCAGCAGTTTGACCCGGGTTCTCGGCAATGAGCAGTTCTTC.

The chain employs TRBV3-1 and TRBJ2-2; D gene ambiguous. This CDR3 has 14 amino acids. Germline V gene lookup returns CDR1 LGHDT and CDR2 YNNKEL (reference sequence). The V and J ends lost 4 bases and 6 bases respectively, with 12 bases between them. The CDR3 DNA reads TGTGCCAGCAGCCTGGACGGAGTCTCCGGGGAGCTGTTTTTT. Amino acid sequence: CASSLDGVSGELFF.

CDR3 in amino acids: CASSPESAGKTQYF. DNA of the CDR3: TGTGCCAGCAGCCCCGAATCGGCGGGCAAGACCCAGTACTTC. The chain recombines TRBV3-1 with TRBJ2-5; TRBD2 is a possible D gene (5 bases). Germline CDR1 LGHDT, CDR2 YNNKEL (reference sequence). CDR3 length: 14 amino acids. V was cut by 4 bases and J by 6 bases, with 15 bases left in between.

The V call is TRBV7-2, the J call TRBJ1-1, with 7 bases identical to TRBD1. This CDR3 comprises 14 residues. Germline V lookup: CDR1 SGHTA, CDR2 FQGNSA. Trimming took 6 bases from V and 10 from J; bases not matched to a gene: 14. Here the CDR3 reads CASRLSPGQEVAFF. DNA for the CDR3: TGTGCCAGCAGGTTAAGCCCTGGACAGGAGGTAGCTTTCTTT.

The chain uses TRBV11-2 and TRBJ2-3; D tentatively reads TRBD1 or TRBD2 (5 bases each). The germline gives CDR1 SGHAT, CDR2 FQNNGV. Trimming removed 0 bases from V and 0 bases from J, with 16 bases in between. The CDR3 is 18 amino acids. CDR3 DNA sequence: TGTGCCAGCAGCTTAGATCCCTCCGGGGCCCTAAGCACAGATACGCAGTATTTT. Translation gives CASSLDPSGALSTDTQYF.

The chain recombines TRBV12-3 or TRBV12-4 with TRBJ1-6; D remains unclear. This CDR3 contains 15 residues. V shed 2 bases and J shed 0 bases, with 5 bases lying between them. As DNA, the CDR3 is TGTGCCAGCAGTTTAATTAGCTCCTATAATTCACCCCTCCACTTT. Protein: CASSLISSYNSPLHF.

This chain connects TRBV25-1 to TRBJ2-5, with a tentative D call TRBD1 (6 bases). Germline V gene sequence: CDR1 MGHDK, CDR2 SYGVNS. The CDR3 runs 13 residues. Trimming removed 5 bases at V and 5 bases at J, with 12 bases between. CDR3 region: CASSKGQAETQYF. In nucleotides, the CDR3 is TGTGCCAGCAGTAAGGGACAAGCCGAGACCCAGTACTTC.

This clonotype was seen a handful of times. The V and J genes are TRBV12-3 or TRBV12-4 and TRBJ2-3; 10 bases fit TRBD1. The CDR3 is made up of 16 amino acids. V gave up 6 bases and J gave up 3 bases; unmatched junction bases: 9. The DNA for the CDR3 is TGTGCCAGCAGGGCAAGGACAGGGGGAGGGACAGATACGCAGTATTTT. It codes for CASRARTGGGTDTQYF.

V is TRBV10-3 and J is TRBJ2-1, with 11 bases fitting TRBD2. CDR1 is ENHRY and CDR2 is SYGVKD in the germline V gene. The V gene end was trimmed by 6 bases and the J gene end by 6 bases; junction bases not matched to a gene: 4. The CDR3 consists of 14 residues. CDR3 in DNA: TGTGCCATCAGGGTAGCGGGAGGGCTCAATGAGCAGTTCTTC. This codes for CAIRVAGGLNEQFF.

Ten or more counts support this clonotype. The rearrangement joins TRBV29-1 to TRBJ2-3; TRBD2 aligns across 8 bases. This CDR3 has 14 residues. Trimming took 6 bases from V and 0 from J; bases not matched to a gene: 5. From germline, CDR1 is SQVTM and CDR2 ANQGSEA. Here the CDR3 reads CSVLTSGSTDTQYF. The CDR3 DNA is TGCAGCGTCTTAACTAGCGGCAGCACAGATACGCAGTATTTT.

This sequence joins TRBV27 and TRBJ2-7; perhaps TRBD1 as D (6 bases). The CDR3 loop spans 14 amino acids. The V end lost 0 bases, the J end lost 3 bases, and 9 bases lay between the germline ends. Germline V gene lookup returns CDR1 MNHEY and CDR2 SMNVEV (reference sequence). The CDR3 sequence is CASSLSQQGYEQYF. The CDR3 nucleotides are TGTGCCAGCAGTTTATCGCAACAGGGCTACGAGCAGTACTTC.

A few counts support this clonotype. The CDR3 DNA reads TGTGCCAGCAGCGAAACCTCGGGACGGTCCGAGCAGTACTTC. Translation: CASSETSGRSEQYF. The rearrangement uses TRBV12-3 or TRBV12-4 and TRBJ2-7, with D tentatively TRBD1 or TRBD2 (5 bases each). This CDR3 contains 14 residues. With 6 bases removed from V and 6 bases from J, the gap between germline ends came to 18 bases.

The chain combines TRBV18 with TRBJ2-2; D remains unclear. CDR1 and CDR2 from the germline V gene are KGHSH and LQKENI. Trimming left V 4 bases short and J 1 base short, with 7 bases between. The CDR3 consists of 14 residues. The CDR3: CASSQSENTGELFF. The CDR3 DNA reads as TGTGCCAGCTCACAGAGCGAGAACACCGGGGAGCTGTTTTTT.